The source of this T cell receptor (beta chain) is a study of T cell repertoires in cytomegalovirus infection. TCRdb passed the reads through MiXCR, listing each CDR3 protein once. The repertoire consists of under 250,000 distinct CDR3 sequences, with about 5.9% occurring once and the leading ten covering around 6.9%. This clonotype was counted ten times or more. Germline CDR1 and CDR2: MNHEY and SVGEGT. The CDR3 runs 15 residues. V lost 4 bases and J lost 2; bases outside the gene matches: 2. V and J are TRBV6-2 or TRBV6-3 and TRBJ2-1; 10 bases are a match to TRBD2. Sequencing input: PBMCs. This TCR was recovered from a human donor in good health (CMV status not recorded). Some clones in this sample may be carry-over from other donors' samples. The CDR3 protein is CASSSSGGAYNEQFF. The CDR3 DNA sequence: TGTGCCAGCAGTTCGAGCGGGGGGGCCTACAATGAGCAGTTCTTC.